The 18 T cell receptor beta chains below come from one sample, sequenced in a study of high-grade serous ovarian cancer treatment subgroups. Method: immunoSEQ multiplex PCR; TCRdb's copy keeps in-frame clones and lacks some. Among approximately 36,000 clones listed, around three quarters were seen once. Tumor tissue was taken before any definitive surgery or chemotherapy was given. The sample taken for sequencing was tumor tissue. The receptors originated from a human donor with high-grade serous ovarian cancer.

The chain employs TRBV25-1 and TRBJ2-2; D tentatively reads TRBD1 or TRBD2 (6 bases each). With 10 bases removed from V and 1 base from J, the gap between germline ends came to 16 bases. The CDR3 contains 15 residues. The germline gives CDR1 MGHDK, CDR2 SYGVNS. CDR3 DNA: TGTGCCACCGCGCCCGGGGGCAGGAACACCGGGGAGCTGTTTTTT. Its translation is CATAPGGRNTGELFF.

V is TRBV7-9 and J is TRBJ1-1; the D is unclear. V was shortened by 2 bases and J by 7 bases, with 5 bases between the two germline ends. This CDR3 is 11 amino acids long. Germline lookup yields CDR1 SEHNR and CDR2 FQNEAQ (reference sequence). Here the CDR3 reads CASSLNDEAFF. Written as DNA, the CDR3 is TGTGCCAGCAGCTTAAACGATGAAGCTTTCTTT.

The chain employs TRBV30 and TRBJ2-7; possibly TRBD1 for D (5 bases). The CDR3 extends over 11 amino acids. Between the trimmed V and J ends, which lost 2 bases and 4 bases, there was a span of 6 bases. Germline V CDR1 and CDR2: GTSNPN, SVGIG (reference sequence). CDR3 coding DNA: TGTGCCTGGAGTACAGGTTACGAGCAGTACTTC. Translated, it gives CAWSTGYEQYF.

The CDR3 sequence is CASSLGVLTEAFF. CDR3 DNA sequence: TGTGCCAGCAGCTTAGGCGTCCTCACTGAAGCTTTCTTT. The chain recombines TRBV7-2 with TRBJ1-1; D uncertain. CDR1 and CDR2 (germline): SGHTA, FQGNSA. This CDR3 has 13 residues. V dropped 1 base and J dropped 4 bases, with 7 bases sitting between them. Full variable domain (missing parts from reference TRBV7-2 and TRBJ1-1): GAGVSQSPSNKVTEKGKDVELRCDPISGHTALYWYRQSLGQGLEFLIYFQGNSAPDKSGLPSDRFSAERTGGSVSTLTIQRTQQEDSAVYLCASSLGVLTEAFFGQGTRLTVV.

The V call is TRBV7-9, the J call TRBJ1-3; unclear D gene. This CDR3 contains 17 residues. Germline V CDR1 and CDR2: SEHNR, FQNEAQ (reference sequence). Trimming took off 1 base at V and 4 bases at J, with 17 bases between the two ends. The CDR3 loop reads CASSLDPTLGGGNTIYF. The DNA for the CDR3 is TGTGCCAGCAGCTTAGACCCCACTCTGGGCGGCGGAAACACCATATATTTT.

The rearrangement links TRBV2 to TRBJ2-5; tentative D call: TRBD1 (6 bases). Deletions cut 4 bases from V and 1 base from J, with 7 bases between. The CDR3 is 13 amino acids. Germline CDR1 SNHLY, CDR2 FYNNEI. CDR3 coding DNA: TGTGCCAGCAGTGGACAGGCCCAAGAGACCCAGTACTTC. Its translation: CASSGQAQETQYF.

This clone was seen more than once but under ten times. CDR3 coding DNA: TGTGCCACCAGCCTTCCGCGGGGAGGGGTGAACACTGAAGCTTTCTTT. Amino acid sequence: CATSLPRGGVNTEAFF. This chain uses TRBV15 with TRBJ1-1; a possible D gene is TRBD1 (5 bases). V lost 5 bases to trimming and J lost 0 bases, with 16 bases between them. This CDR3 comprises 16 residues. Germline V gene data show CDR1 as LNHNV and CDR2 as YYDKDF (reference sequence).

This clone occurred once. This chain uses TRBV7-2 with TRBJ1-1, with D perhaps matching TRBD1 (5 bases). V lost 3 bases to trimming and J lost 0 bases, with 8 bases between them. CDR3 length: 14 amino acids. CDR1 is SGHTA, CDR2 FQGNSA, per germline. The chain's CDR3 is CASSFQGLNTEAFF. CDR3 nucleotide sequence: TGTGCCAGCAGCTTCCAGGGACTGAACACTGAAGCTTTCTTT.

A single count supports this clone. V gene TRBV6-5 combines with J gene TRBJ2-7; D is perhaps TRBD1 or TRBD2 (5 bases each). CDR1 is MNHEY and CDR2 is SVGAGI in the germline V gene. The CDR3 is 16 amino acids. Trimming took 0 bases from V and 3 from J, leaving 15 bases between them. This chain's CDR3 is CASSYSTGGGYYEQYF. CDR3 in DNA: TGTGCCAGCAGTTACTCGACGGGTGGGGGATACTACGAGCAGTACTTC.

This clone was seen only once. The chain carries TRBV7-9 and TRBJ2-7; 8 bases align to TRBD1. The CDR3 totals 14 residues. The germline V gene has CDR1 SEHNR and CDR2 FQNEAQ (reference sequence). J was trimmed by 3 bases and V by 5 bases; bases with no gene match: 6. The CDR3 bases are TGTGCCAGCAGCCGGACAGGGTCGGTCTACGAGCAGTACTTC. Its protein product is CASSRTGSVYEQYF.

The CDR3 sequence is CATYRGTQFF. The CDR3 region has the DNA TGTGCCACCTACCGGGGCACCCAGTTCTTC. This rearrangement joins TRBV2 to TRBJ2-1; D might be TRBD1 or TRBD2, each matching 5 bases. The CDR3 runs 10 residues. Germline values: CDR1 SNHLY, CDR2 FYNNEI. V shed 10 bases and J shed 13 bases, with 14 bases lying between them.

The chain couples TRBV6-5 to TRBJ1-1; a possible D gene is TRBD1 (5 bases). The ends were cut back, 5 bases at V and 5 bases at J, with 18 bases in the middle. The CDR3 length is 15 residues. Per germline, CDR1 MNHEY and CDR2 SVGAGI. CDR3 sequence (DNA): TGTGCCAGCAGTCAAAACATAAACCAGGGTACTGAAGCTTTCTTT. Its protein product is CASSQNINQGTEAFF.

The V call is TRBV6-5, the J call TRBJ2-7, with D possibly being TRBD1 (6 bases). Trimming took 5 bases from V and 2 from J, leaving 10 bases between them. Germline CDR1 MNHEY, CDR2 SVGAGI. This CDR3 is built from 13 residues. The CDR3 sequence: CASSGGLAYEQYF. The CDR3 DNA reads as TGTGCCAGCAGTGGGGGCCTAGCCTACGAGCAGTACTTC.

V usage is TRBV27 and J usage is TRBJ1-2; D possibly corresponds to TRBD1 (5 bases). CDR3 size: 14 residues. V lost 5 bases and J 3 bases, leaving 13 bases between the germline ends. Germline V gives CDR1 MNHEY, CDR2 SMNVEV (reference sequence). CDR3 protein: CASSLRAGHYGYTF. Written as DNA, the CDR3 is TGTGCCAGCAGTCTCCGAGCGGGGCACTATGGCTACACCTTC.

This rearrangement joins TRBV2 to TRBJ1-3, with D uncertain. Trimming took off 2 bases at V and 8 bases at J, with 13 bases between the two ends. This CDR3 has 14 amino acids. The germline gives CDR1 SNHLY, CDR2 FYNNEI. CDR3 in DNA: TGTGCCAGCAGTGAATTGACCCCGGCGGACACCATATATTTT. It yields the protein CASSELTPADTIYF.

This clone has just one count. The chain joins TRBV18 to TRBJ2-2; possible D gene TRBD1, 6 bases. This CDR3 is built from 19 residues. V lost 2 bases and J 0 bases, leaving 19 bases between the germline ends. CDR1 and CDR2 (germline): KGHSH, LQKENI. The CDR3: CASSPRAGTLIANTGELFF. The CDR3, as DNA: TGTGCCAGCTCACCAAGGGCAGGGACACTAATCGCGAACACCGGGGAGCTGTTTTTT.

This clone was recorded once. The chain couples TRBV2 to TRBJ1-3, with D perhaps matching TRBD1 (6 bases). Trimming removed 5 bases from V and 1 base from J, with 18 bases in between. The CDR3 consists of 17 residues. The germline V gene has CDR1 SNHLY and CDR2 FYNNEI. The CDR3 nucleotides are TGTGCCAGCAGTTCACAGGGCACGCGACTTTCTGGAAACACCATATATTTT. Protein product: CASSSQGTRLSGNTIYF.

This chain's CDR3 is CASRGSNTGELFF. In DNA, the CDR3 is TGTGCCAGCAGGGGATCGAACACCGGGGAGCTGTTTTTT. The V gene is TRBV6-6, the J gene TRBJ2-2, with D uncertain. CDR1 MNHNY and CDR2 SVGAGI come from the germline V gene (reference sequence). CDR3 length: 13 amino acids. With 6 bases removed from V and 0 bases from J, the gap between germline ends came to 5 bases.